Shown below are 21 T cell receptor beta chains from a single sample sequenced in a study of blood T cell repertoires in COVID-19. Produced via immunoSEQ multiplex PCR; TCRdb's table is partial and in-frame only. The sample yields about 30,000 clones, roughly nine tenths seen once. The sequenced material came from peripheral blood. All receptors come from a man at least 80 years old with acute or convalescent COVID-19.

J is TRBJ2-7 and V is TRBV10-3; D gene unclear. CDR3 length equals 14 residues. Per the germline V gene, CDR1 is ENHRY and CDR2 is SYGVKD. Between the trimmed V and J ends, which lost 3 bases and 0 bases, there was a span of 9 bases. CDR3 DNA: TGTGCCATCAGTGAACTCCGGAGCTCCTACGAGCAGTACTTC. Residues: CAISELRSSYEQYF.

The chain links TRBV5-4 to TRBJ2-5; 7 nucleotides match TRBD2. Germline V gives CDR1 SGHNT, CDR2 YYREEE (reference sequence). This CDR3 is 14 amino acids long. V was pared by 4 bases and J by 1 base, with 4 bases of the junction left unmatched. The CDR3 DNA follows: TGTGCCAGCAGCCCAGGGACTATCCAAGAGACCCAGTACTTC. This sequence encodes CASSPGTIQETQYF.

This clone was seen only once. The chain couples TRBV28 to TRBJ1-1; no definite D call. Germline V gene lookup returns CDR1 MDHEN and CDR2 SYDVKM. The CDR3 sequence is 11 residues long. In DNA, the CDR3 is TGTGCATCACAGCTGAACACTGAAGCTTTCTTT. As protein: CASQLNTEAFF.

The J gene is TRBJ1-6, the V gene TRBV7-2, with D possibly matching TRBD1 (6 bases). The CDR3 covers 16 residues. Trimming left V 2 bases short and J 1 base short, with 9 bases between. The germline CDR1 and CDR2 sequences are SGHTA and FQGNSA. This CDR3 reads CASSLTGRSYNSPLHF. CDR3 DNA: TGTGCCAGCAGCTTAACAGGGAGATCCTATAATTCACCCCTCCACTTT.

This clone was observed a few times. The V and J genes are TRBV27 and TRBJ2-3; TRBD2 might be the D (7 bases). Per the germline V gene, CDR1 is MNHEY and CDR2 is SMNVEV (reference sequence). The CDR3 length is 17 residues. Deletions cut 0 bases from V and 1 base from J, with 14 bases between. CDR3 amino acids: CASSLSPVGGRTDTQYF. The DNA of the CDR3 is TGTGCCAGCAGTTTATCCCCGGTCGGGGGGCGCACAGATACGCAGTATTTT.

The V and J genes are TRBV10-3 and TRBJ1-6; D is possibly TRBD1 (5 bases). The length of the CDR3 is 19 residues. The germline V gene encodes CDR1 ENHRY and CDR2 SYGVKD. The V end was cut by 0 bases, the J end by 5 bases, with 20 bases between. This chain's CDR3 is CAISESKSERKGNNSPLHF. CDR3 coding DNA: TGTGCCATCAGTGAGTCGAAAAGTGAAAGGAAGGGGAATAATTCACCCCTCCACTTT.

V is TRBV6-2 or TRBV6-3 and J is TRBJ2-7, with TRBD2 identical over 13 bases. The CDR3 has 16 amino acids. Germline CDR1 is MNHEY and CDR2 is SVGEGT. J was trimmed by 5 bases and V by 6 bases; bases with no gene match: 10. The CDR3 DNA reads as TGTGCCAGCAGCTCTCCCGGACTAGCGGGAGTCCACGAGCAGTACTTC. It yields the protein CASSSPGLAGVHEQYF.

The rearrangement joins TRBV24-1 to TRBJ2-3; TRBD1 matches at 8 bases. CDR1 and CDR2 from the germline V gene are KGHDR and SFDVKD. Trimming at V came to 3 bases and at J to 6 bases, leaving 4 bases not matched to a gene. The CDR3 loop spans 14 amino acids. This CDR3 reads CATSDRTGWDTQYF. CDR3 coding DNA: TGTGCCACCAGTGATCGGACAGGGTGGGATACGCAGTATTTT.

CDR3 sequence (DNA): TGTGCCAGCAGTCTACCCCTCGGACGACAGGACTACGAGCAGTACTTC. Protein product: CASSLPLGRQDYEQYF. The chain links TRBV6-6 to TRBJ2-7; a weak D match, TRBD1 (6 bases). Germline V gives CDR1 MNHNY, CDR2 SVGAGI (reference sequence). The CDR3 is 16 residues long. V was pared by 5 bases and J by 3 bases, with 20 bases between.

V gene TRBV3-1 (or the pseudogene TRBV3-2) combines with J gene TRBJ1-2; the D is unclear. The CDR3 extends over 12 amino acids. The V gene lost 1 base and the J gene lost 7 bases, with 7 bases spanning the gap. Germline V gene lookup returns CDR1 LGHDT and CDR2 YNNKEL (reference sequence). This CDR3 is CASSQGAGGYTF. The CDR3 DNA sequence: TGTGCCAGCAGCCAAGGGGCGGGTGGCTACACCTTC.

The chain employs TRBV27 and TRBJ2-2, with a possible D match to TRBD2 (5 bases). The CDR3 is 16 amino acids. The ends were cut back, 5 bases at V and 6 bases at J, with 19 bases in the middle. CDR1 MNHEY and CDR2 SMNVEV come from the germline V gene (reference sequence). Written as DNA, the CDR3 is TGTGCCAGCAGTCTTCGCGGGTCACCGGGGTCCGGGGAGCTGTTTTTT. This codes for CASSLRGSPGSGELFF.

The chain recombines TRBV20-1 with TRBJ2-7; D is unclear. CDR1 and CDR2 from the germline V gene are DFQATT and SNEGSKA (reference sequence). Trimming removed 7 bases at V and 0 bases at J, with 7 bases between. The CDR3 spans 11 residues. This CDR3 is CSVWSSYEQYF. The DNA of the CDR3 is TGCAGTGTGTGGAGCTCCTACGAGCAGTACTTC.

The rearrangement links TRBV15 to TRBJ1-2; possibly TRBD1 for D (5 bases). CDR1 and CDR2 (germline): LNHNV, YYDKDF (reference sequence). V lost 0 bases, J lost 3 bases, and 8 bases lay in between. This CDR3 contains 14 residues. CDR3: CATSREDRYYGYTF. Here the CDR3 DNA reads TGTGCCACCAGCAGAGAAGACAGATACTATGGCTACACCTTC.

This rearrangement joins TRBV30 to TRBJ1-6; D is unclear. CDR3 length: 14 residues. Germline V gene data show CDR1 as GTSNPN and CDR2 as SVGIG (reference sequence). V was shortened by 2 bases and J by 4 bases, with 9 bases between the two germline ends. The CDR3: CAWSSTAYNSPLHF. DNA of the CDR3: TGTGCCTGGAGTTCAACAGCTTATAATTCACCCCTCCACTTT.

The rearrangement joins TRBV18 to TRBJ1-1; D call uncertain. Looked up from germline, CDR1 is KGHSH and CDR2 is LQKENI. Trimming left V 0 bases short and J 1 base short, with 9 bases between. This CDR3 is 15 amino acids long. CDR3 loop: CASSPPLGSNTEAFF. CDR3 nucleotides: TGTGCCAGCTCACCACCACTCGGGTCGAACACTGAAGCTTTCTTT.

The J gene is TRBJ1-5, the V gene TRBV30, with D tentatively TRBD1 (5 bases). Trimming pared 1 base from V and 7 bases from J, leaving 14 bases between. CDR3 length: 14 residues. The germline V gene has CDR1 GTSNPN and CDR2 SVGIG (reference sequence). CDR3 bases: TGTGCCTGGAGTGCCCGGACACTTTCCCAGCCCCAGCATTTT. This sequence encodes CAWSARTLSQPQHF.

V gene TRBV6-1 combines with J gene TRBJ2-3; 10 bases agree with TRBD2. Germline V gives CDR1 MNHNS, CDR2 SASEGT. This CDR3 spans 16 amino acids. With 3 bases clipped from V and 6 bases from J, the junction kept 9 bases outside the gene matches. CDR3 loop: CASSEPLAGVSDTQYF. The CDR3 DNA follows: TGTGCCAGCAGTGAGCCGCTAGCGGGAGTCAGTGATACGCAGTATTTT.

This rearrangement joins TRBV7-2 to TRBJ2-6; 10 bases line up with TRBD1. CDR1 SGHTA and CDR2 FQGNSA come from the germline V gene. With V trimmed by 5 bases and J by 0 bases, 7 bases remained unmatched. This CDR3 region has 18 residues. The CDR3: CASSATGQGSSGANVLTF. CDR3 sequence (DNA): TGTGCCAGCAGCGCCACGGGACAGGGGAGCTCTGGGGCCAACGTCCTGACTTTC.

This chain links TRBV4-1 with TRBJ1-6, with a possible D match to TRBD1 (5 bases). V lost 1 base and J lost 7, with 14 bases in between. The germline gives CDR1 MGHRA, CDR2 YSYEKL. The CDR3 consists of 16 residues. CDR3 loop: CASSQGPRQKNSPLHF. The CDR3 DNA is TGCGCCAGCAGCCAAGGGCCGAGACAGAAGAATTCACCCCTCCACTTT.

This clone has just one count. J is TRBJ2-7 and V is TRBV27, with 13 bases that match TRBD2. Trimming cost V 6 bases and J 2 bases; bases outside gene matches: 10. CDR1 is MNHEY and CDR2 is SMNVEV in the germline V gene (reference sequence). CDR3 length: 17 residues. CDR3 loop: CASSRSGLAGAPYEQYF. The CDR3, as DNA: TGTGCCAGCAGCCGCTCTGGACTAGCGGGAGCGCCCTACGAGCAGTACTTC.

V gene TRBV2 combines with J gene TRBJ2-1; tentative D call: TRBD2 (6 bases). There are 14 residues in the CDR3. V lost 8 bases, J lost 7 bases, and 18 bases lay in between. The germline gives CDR1 SNHLY, CDR2 FYNNEI. CDR3 sequence: CASGRRRVRNEQFF. The CDR3 DNA is TGTGCCAGCGGGAGGAGAAGGGTTAGGAATGAGCAGTTCTTC.